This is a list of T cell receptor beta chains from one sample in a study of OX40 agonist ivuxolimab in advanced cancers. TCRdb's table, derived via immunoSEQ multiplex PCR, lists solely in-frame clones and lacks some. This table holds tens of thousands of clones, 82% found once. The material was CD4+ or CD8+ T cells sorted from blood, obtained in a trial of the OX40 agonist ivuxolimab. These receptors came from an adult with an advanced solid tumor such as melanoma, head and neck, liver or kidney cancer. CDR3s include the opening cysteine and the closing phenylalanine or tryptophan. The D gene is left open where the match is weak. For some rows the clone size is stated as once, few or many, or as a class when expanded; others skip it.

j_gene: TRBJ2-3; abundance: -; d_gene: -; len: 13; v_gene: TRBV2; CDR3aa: CASSDMGIITQYF; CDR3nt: TGTGCCAGCAGTGACATGGGCATTATTACGCAGTATTTT
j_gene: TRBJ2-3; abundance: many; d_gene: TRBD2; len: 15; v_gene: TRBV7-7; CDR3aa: CASSLEAGASDTQYF; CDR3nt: TGTGCTAGCAGCTTAGAAGCGGGGGCATCAGATACGCAGTATTTT
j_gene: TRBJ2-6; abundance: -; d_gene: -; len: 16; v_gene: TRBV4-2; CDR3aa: CASSQELKAGANVLTF; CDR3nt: TGTGCCAGCAGCCAAGAATTGAAAGCTGGGGCCAACGTCCTGACTTTC
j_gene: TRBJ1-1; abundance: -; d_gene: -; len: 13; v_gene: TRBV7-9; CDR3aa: CASSLEGNTEAFF; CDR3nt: TGTGCCAGCAGCTTAGAGGGGAACACTGAAGCTTTCTTT
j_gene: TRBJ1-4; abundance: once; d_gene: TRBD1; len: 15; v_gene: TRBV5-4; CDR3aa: CASSKGQGTNEKLFF; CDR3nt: TGTGCCAGCAGCAAGGGACAGGGAACTAATGAAAAACTGTTTTTT
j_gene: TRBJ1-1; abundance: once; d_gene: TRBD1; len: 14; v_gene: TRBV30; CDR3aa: CAWSQDRVNTEAFF; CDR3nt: TGTGCCTGGAGCCAGGACAGGGTGAACACTGAAGCTTTCTTT
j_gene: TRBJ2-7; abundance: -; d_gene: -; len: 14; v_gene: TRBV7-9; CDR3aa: CASSPRSRIYEQYF; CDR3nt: TGTGCCAGCAGCCCCCGTAGTAGAATCTACGAGCAGTACTTC
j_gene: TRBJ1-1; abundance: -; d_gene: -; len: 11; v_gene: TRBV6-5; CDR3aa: CASRDNTEAFF; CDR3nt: TGTGCCAGCAGGGATAACACTGAAGCTTTCTTT
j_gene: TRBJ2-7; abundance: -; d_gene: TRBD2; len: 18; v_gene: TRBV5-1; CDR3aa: CASSSSPYMAGGLYEQYF; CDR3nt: TGCGCCAGCAGCTCCTCTCCATATATGGCGGGAGGGCTATACGAGCAGTACTTC
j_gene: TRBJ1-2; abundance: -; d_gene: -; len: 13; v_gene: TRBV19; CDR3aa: CASSIGGNYGYTF; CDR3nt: TGTGCCAGTAGTATAGGAGGGAACTATGGCTACACCTTC
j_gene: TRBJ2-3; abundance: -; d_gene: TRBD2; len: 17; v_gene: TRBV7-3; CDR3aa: CASSSSGGLGGTDTQYF; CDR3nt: TGTGCCAGCAGCTCCTCGGGAGGTTTGGGGGGCACAGATACGCAGTATTTT
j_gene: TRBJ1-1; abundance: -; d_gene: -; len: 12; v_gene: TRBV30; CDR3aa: CAWRRRNTEAFF; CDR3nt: TGTGCCTGGAGGCGGAGAAACACTGAAGCTTTCTTT
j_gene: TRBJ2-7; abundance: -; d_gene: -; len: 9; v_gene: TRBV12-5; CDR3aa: CARRREQYF; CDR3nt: TGTGCTAGGCGACGCGAGCAGTACTTC
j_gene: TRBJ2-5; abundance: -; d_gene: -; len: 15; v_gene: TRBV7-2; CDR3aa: CASSLDLSGWETQYF; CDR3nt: TGTGCCAGCAGCTTAGATCTTAGCGGTTGGGAGACCCAGTACTTC
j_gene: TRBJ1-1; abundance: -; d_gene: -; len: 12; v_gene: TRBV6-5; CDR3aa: CASNRGNTEAFF; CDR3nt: TGTGCCAGCAATAGGGGGAACACTGAAGCTTTCTTT
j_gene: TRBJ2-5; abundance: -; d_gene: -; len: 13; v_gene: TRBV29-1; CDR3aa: CSVRPPAQETQYF; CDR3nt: TGCAGCGTTCGCCCGCCAGCTCAAGAGACCCAGTACTTC
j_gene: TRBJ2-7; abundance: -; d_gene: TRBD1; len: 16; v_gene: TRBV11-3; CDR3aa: CASSLLGQGAGYEQYF; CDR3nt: TGTGCCAGCAGCCTCCTCGGGCAGGGGGCTGGATACGAGCAGTACTTC
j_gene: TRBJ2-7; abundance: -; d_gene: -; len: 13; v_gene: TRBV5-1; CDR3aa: CASSSDGAYEQYF; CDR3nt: TGCGCCAGCAGCTCGGACGGAGCCTACGAGCAGTACTTC
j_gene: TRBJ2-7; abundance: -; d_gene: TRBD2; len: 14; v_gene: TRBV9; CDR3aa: CASSVGAGAYEQYF; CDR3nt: TGTGCCAGCAGCGTAGGAGCGGGAGCTTACGAGCAGTACTTC
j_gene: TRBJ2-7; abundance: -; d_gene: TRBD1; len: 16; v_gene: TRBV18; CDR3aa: CASSTSTDRGPYEQYF; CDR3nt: TGTGCCAGCTCAACCTCGACGGACAGGGGGCCCTACGAGCAGTACTTC
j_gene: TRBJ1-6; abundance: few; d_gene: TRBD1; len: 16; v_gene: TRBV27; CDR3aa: CASSSLRGPDNSPLHF; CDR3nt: TGTGCCAGCTCCTCCCTGAGGGGGCCTGATAATTCACCCCTCCACTTT
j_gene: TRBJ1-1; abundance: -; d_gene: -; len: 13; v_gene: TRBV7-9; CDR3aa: CASSSRGGGEAFF; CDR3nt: TGTGCCAGCAGCTCCCGGGGAGGGGGTGAAGCTTTCTTT
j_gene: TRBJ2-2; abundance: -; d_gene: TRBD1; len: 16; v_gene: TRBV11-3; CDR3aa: CASSFGTGGDTGELFF; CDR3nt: TGTGCCAGCAGCTTCGGGACAGGGGGCGACACCGGGGAGCTGTTTTTT
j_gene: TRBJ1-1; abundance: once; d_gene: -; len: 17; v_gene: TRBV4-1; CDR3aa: CASSPQGRGRQNTEAFF; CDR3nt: TGCGCCAGCAGTCCTCAGGGTCGGGGCCGGCAGAACACTGAAGCTTTCTTT
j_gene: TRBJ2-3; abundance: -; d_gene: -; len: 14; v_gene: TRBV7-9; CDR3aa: CASSETSVADTQYF; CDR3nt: TGTGCCAGCAGCGAGACTAGTGTCGCAGATACGCAGTATTTT
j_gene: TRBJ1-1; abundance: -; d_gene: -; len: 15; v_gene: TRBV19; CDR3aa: CASSMAPRGNTEAFF; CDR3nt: TGTGCCAGTAGTATGGCCCCCCGGGGGAACACTGAAGCTTTCTTT
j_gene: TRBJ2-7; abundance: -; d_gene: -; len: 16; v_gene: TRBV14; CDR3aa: CASSQKGRASSYEQYF; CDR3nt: TGTGCCAGCAGCCAAAAAGGCAGGGCGTCTTCCTACGAGCAGTACTTC
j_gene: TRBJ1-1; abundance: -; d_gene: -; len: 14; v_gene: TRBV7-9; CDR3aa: CASSLSVVDTEAFF; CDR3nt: TGTGCCAGCAGCTTATCAGTAGTGGACACTGAAGCTTTCTTT
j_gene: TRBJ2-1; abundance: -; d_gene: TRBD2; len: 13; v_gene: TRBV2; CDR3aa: CASIAGGHNEQFF; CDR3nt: TGTGCCAGCATAGCGGGGGGCCATAATGAGCAGTTCTTC
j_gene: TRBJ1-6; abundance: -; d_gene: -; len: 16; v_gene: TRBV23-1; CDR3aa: CASSPPGRPYNSPLHF; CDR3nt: TGCGCCAGCAGTCCGCCGGGACGGCCCTATAATTCACCCCTCCACTTT
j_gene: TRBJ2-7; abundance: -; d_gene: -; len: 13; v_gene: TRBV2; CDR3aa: CATVRDESYEQYF; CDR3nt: TGTGCCACCGTCCGGGACGAGTCCTACGAGCAGTACTTC
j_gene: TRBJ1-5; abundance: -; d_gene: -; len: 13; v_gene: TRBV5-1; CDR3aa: CASSFSGDQPQHF; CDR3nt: TGCGCCAGCAGCTTTTCAGGGGATCAGCCCCAGCATTTT
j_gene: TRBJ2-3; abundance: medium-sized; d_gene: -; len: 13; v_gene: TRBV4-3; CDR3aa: CASSQGTADTQYF; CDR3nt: TGCGCCAGCAGCCAGGGAACGGCGGATACGCAGTATTTT
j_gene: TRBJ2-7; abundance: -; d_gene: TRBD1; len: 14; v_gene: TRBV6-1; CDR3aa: CASREGGTGYEQYF; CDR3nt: TGTGCCAGCAGGGAAGGAGGGACAGGGTACGAGCAGTACTTC
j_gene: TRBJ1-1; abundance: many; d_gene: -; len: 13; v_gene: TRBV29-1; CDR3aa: CSVEPRGHTEAFF; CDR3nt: TGCAGCGTTGAACCCAGGGGACACACTGAAGCTTTCTTT
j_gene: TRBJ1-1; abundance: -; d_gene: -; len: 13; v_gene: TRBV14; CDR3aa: CASSQDRNTEAFF; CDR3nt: TGTGCCAGCAGCCAAGACAGGAACACTGAAGCTTTCTTT
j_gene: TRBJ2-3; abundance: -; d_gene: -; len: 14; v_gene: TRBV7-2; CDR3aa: CASRPQIFTDTQYF; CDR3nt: TGTGCCAGCAGACCACAGATATTCACAGATACGCAGTATTTT
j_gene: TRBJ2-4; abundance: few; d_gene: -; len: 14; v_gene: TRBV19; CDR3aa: CASSTQLAKNIQYF; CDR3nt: TGTGCCAGTAGTACACAGCTAGCCAAAAACATTCAGTACTTC
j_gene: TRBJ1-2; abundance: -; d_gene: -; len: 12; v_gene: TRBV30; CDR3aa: CAWSRANYGYTF; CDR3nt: TGTGCCTGGAGCAGAGCTAACTATGGCTACACCTTC
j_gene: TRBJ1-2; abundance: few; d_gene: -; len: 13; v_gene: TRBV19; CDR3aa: CASSIGQGYGYTF; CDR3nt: TGTGCCAGTAGTATAGGCCAGGGATATGGCTACACCTTC
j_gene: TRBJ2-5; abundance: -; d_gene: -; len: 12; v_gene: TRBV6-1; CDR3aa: CASSEATETQYF; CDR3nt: TGTGCCAGCAGTGAAGCTACAGAGACCCAGTACTTC
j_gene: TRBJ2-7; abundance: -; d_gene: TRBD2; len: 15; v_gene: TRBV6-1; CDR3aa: CASSAREGRGYEQYF; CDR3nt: TGTGCCAGCAGTGCTCGGGAGGGGAGGGGCTACGAGCAGTACTTC
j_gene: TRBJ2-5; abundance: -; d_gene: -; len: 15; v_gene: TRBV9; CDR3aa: CASSVATGGRGTQYF; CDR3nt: TGTGCCAGCAGCGTAGCTACGGGGGGCCGAGGGACCCAGTACTTC
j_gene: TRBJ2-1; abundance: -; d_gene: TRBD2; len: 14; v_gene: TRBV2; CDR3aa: CASMGTSGYNEQFF; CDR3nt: TGTGCCAGCATGGGGACTAGCGGCTACAATGAGCAGTTCTTC
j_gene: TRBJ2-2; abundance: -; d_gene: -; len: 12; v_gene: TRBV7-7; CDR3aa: CASSLNTGELFF; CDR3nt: TGTGCTAGCTCCCTCAACACCGGGGAGCTGTTTTTT
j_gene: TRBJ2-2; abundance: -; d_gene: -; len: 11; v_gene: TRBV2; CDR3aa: CASGTSRELFF; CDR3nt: TGTGCCAGCGGGACGTCCCGGGAGCTGTTTTTT
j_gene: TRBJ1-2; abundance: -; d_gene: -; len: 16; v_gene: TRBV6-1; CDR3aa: CASSENSGAEGYGYTF; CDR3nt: TGTGCCAGCAGTGAAAATTCGGGCGCAGAGGGCTATGGCTACACCTTC
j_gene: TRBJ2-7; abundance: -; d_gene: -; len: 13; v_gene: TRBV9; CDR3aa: CASSVEGAREQYF; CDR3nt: TGTGCCAGCAGCGTAGAAGGGGCGCGGGAGCAGTACTTC
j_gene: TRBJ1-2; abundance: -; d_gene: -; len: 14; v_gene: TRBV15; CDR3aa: CATSRVVKGHGYTF; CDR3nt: TGTGCCACCAGCAGAGTAGTGAAGGGACATGGCTACACCTTC
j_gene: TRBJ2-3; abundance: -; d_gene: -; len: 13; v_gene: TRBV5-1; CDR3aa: CASLAADTDTQYF; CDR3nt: TGCGCCAGTCTAGCAGCGGACACAGATACGCAGTATTTT
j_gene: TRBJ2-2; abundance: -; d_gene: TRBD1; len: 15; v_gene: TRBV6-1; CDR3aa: CASSAGQGVPGELFF; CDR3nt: TGTGCCAGCAGTGCCGGACAGGGGGTCCCCGGGGAGCTGTTTTTT
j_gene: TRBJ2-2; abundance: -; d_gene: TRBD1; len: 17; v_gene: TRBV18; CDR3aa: CASSPIVSGGYTGELFF; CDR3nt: TGTGCCAGCTCACCAATCGTTTCAGGGGGCTACACCGGGGAGCTGTTTTTT
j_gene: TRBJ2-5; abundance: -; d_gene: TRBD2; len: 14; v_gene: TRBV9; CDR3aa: CASSVVGGSQTQYF; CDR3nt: TGTGCCAGCAGCGTAGTTGGCGGGAGCCAGACCCAGTACTTC
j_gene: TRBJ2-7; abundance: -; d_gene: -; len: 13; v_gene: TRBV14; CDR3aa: CASSQKRGYEQYF; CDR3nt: TGTGCCAGCAGCCAAAAAAGGGGCTACGAGCAGTACTTC
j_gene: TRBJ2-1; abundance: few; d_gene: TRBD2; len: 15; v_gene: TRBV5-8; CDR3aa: CASSLLGTSGTEQFF; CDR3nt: TGTGCCAGCAGCCTCCTCGGGACTAGCGGTACCGAGCAGTTCTTC
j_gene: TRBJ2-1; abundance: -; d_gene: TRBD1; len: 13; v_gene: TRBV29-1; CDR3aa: CSVEGDRGYEQFF; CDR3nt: TGCAGCGTTGAAGGCGACAGGGGCTATGAGCAGTTCTTC